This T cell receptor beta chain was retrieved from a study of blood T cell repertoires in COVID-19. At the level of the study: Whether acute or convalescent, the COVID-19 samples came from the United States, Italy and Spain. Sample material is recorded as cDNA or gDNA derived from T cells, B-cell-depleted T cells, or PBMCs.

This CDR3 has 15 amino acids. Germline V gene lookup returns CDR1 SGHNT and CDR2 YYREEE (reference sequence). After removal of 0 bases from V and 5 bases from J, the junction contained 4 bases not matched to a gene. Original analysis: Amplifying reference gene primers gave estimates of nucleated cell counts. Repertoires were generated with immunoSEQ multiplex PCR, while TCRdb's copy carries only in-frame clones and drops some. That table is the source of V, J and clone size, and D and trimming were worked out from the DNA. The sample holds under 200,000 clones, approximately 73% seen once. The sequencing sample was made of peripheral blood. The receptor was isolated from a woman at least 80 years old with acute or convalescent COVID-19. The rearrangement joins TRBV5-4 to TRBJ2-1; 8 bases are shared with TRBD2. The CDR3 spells CASSLDGGADNEQFF. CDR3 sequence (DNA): TGTGCCAGCAGCTTGGACGGGGGGGCTGACAATGAGCAGTTCTTC.